The sample holds a few counts of the clone carrying this T cell receptor beta chain. Its specificity is unknown. This sample is part of a study of CD4+ T cells in melanoma. General study points: CD8+ T cell, macrophage and B cell function reportedly correlated with neoantigen-specific CD4+ T cells. Neoantigen-specific CD4+ T cells in melanoma reportedly had diverse differentiation states.

CDR3 length: 15 residues. The germline V and J ends were trimmed by 5 bases and 2 bases, with 16 bases remaining between them. The germline CDR1 and CDR2 sequences are SGHTA and FQGNSA. Libraries were prepared by immunoSEQ multiplex PCR; TCRdb keeps only in-frame clonotypes and omits some of them. Of about 55,000 clones in the sample, roughly three quarters were seen once. The receptor was isolated from a human donor with melanoma. The source material was tumor tissue. The chain joins TRBV7-2 to TRBJ2-7, with a possible D match to TRBD1 (5 bases). The CDR3 region is CASSVDSPRPYEQYF. The CDR3 coding sequence is TGTGCCAGCAGCGTCGACAGCCCCCGGCCCTACGAGCAGTACTTC.